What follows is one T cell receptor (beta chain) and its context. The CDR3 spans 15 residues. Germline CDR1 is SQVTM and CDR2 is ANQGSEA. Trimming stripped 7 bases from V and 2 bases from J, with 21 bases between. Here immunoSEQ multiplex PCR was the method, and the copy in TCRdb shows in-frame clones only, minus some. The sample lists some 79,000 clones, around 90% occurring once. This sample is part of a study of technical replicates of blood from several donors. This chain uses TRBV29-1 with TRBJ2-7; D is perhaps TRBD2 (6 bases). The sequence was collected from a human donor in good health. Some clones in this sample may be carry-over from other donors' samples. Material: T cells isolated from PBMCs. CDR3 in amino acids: CSASLGARGTYEQYF. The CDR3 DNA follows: TGCAGCGCGTCTTTAGGGGCCCGGGGGACCTACGAGCAGTACTTC.